The 2 T cell receptor beta chains reported below all come from one sample, sequenced in a study of cytomegalovirus exposure and HLA in healthy donors. PCR amplification relied on 60 Vbeta primers (plus 13 Jbeta primers). TCRdb keeps only in-frame clones here, not all; method: immunoSEQ multiplex PCR. Among 150,000 to 250,000 clones listed, 82% were seen once. Sequencing was performed on PBMCs. Receptor source: a boy between 2 and 10 years old in good health and CMV-seronegative.

J is TRBJ1-1 and V is TRBV7-6, with D tentatively TRBD1 (6 bases). Looked up from germline, CDR1 is SGHVS and CDR2 is FNYEAQ. The CDR3 runs 15 residues. With 2 bases removed from V and 2 bases from J, the gap between germline ends came to 12 bases. CDR3 in amino acids: CASSLYAGANTEAFF. The DNA of the CDR3 is TGTGCCAGCAGCTTATACGCAGGGGCCAACACTGAAGCTTTCTTT. Variable domain in full (rest from reference TRBV7-6 and TRBJ1-1): GAGVSQSPRYKVTKRGQDVALRCDPISGHVSLYWYRQALGQGPEFLTYFNYEAQQDKSGLPNDRFSAERPEGSISTLTIQRTEQRDSAMYRCASSLYAGANTEAFFGQGTRLTVV.

The chain carries TRBV7-2 and TRBJ2-5; possible D gene TRBD1, 6 bases. CDR1 is SGHTA and CDR2 is FQGNSA in the germline V gene. The CDR3 consists of 13 residues. The V and J ends lost 5 bases and 5 bases respectively, with 12 bases between them. The CDR3 loop is CASSRGGVETQYF. CDR3 sequence (DNA): TGTGCCAGCAGCCGAGGGGGAGTGGAGACCCAGTACTTC.